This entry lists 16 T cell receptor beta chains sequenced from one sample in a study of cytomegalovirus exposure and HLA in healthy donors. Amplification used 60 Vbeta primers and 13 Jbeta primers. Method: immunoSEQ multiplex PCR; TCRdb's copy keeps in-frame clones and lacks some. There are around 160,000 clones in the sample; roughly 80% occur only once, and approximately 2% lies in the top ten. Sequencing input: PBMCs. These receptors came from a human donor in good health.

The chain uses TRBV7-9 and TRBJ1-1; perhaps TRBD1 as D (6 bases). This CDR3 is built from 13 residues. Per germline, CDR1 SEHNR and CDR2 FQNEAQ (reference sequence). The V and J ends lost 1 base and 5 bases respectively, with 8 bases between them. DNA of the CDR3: TGTGCCAGCAGCTTAGACAGGGCGACTGAAGCTTTCTTT. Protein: CASSLDRATEAFF.

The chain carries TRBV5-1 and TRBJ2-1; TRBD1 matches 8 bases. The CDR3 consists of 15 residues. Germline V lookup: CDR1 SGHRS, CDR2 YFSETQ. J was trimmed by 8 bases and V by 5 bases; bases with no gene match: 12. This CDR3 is CASRLQTGGSDEQFF. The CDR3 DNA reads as TGCGCCAGCAGACTACAAACAGGGGGATCGGATGAGCAGTTCTTC.

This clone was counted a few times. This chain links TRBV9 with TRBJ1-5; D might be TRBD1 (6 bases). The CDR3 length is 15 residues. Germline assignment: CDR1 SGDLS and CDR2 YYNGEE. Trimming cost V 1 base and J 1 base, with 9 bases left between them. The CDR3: CASSVSGVSNQPQHF. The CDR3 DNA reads TGTGCCAGCAGCGTATCAGGGGTAAGCAATCAGCCCCAGCATTTT. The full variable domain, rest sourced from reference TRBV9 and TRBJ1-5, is DSGVTQTPKHLITATGQRVTLRCSPRSGDLSVYWYQQSLDQGLQFLIQYYNGEERAKGNILERFSAQQFPDLHSELNLSSLELGDSALYFCASSVSGVSNQPQHFGDGTRLSIL.

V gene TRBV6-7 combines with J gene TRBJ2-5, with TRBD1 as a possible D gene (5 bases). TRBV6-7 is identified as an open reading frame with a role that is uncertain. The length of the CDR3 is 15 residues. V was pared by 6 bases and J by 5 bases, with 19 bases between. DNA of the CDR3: TGTGCCAGCAGACCCCACCAGGGCGCTCGGGAGACCCAGTACTTC. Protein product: CASRPHQGARETQYF.

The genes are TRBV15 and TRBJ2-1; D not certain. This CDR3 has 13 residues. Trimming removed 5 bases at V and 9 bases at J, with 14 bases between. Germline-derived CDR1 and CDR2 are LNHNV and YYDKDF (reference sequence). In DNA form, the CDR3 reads TGTGCCACCAGCCTTGCGTCGTTTAGTGAGCAGTTCTTC. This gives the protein CATSLASFSEQFF.

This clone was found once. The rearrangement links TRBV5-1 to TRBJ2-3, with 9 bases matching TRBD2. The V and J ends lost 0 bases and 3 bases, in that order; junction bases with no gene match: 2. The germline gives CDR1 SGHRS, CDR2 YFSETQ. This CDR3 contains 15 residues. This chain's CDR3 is CASSLAGLATDTQYF. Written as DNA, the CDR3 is TGCGCCAGCAGCTTGGCTGGACTAGCGACAGATACGCAGTATTTT.

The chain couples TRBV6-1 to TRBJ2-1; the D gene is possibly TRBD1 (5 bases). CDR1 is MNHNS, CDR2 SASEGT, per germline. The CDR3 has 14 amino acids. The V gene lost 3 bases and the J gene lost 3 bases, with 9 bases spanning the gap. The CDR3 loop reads CASSDPGNYNEQFF. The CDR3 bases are TGTGCCAGCAGTGATCCAGGGAACTACAATGAGCAGTTCTTC.

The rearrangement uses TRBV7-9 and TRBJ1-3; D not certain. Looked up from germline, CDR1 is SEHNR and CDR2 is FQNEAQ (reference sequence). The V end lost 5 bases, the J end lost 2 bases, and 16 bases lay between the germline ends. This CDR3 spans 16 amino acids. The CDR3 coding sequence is TGTGCCAGCAGCCCCGTGGAGGGAAGACCTGGAAACACCATATATTTT. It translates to CASSPVEGRPGNTIYF.

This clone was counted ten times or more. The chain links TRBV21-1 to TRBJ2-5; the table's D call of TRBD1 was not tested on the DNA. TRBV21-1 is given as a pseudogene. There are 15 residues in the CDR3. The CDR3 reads CASSKGQGNTETQYF. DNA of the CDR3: TGTGCCAGCAGCAAGGGGCAGGGTAATACGGAGACCCAGTACTTC.

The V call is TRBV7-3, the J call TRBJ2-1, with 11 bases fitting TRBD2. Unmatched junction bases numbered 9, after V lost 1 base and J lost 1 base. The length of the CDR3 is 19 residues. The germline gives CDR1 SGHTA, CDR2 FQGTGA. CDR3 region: CASSLNRLAGPESYNEQFF. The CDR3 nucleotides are TGTGCCAGCAGCTTAAATAGACTAGCGGGGCCCGAATCCTACAATGAGCAGTTCTTC.

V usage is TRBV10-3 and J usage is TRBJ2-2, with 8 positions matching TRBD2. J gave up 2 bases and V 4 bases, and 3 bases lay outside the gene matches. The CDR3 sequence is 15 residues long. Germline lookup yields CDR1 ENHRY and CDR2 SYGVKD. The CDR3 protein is CAISARTSNTGELFF. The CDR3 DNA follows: TGTGCCATCAGTGCTAGGACTAGCAACACCGGGGAGCTGTTTTTT.

CDR3 nucleotide sequence: TGTGCCAGCAGCTCCCGGGGGGAATCCTACGAGCAGTACTTC. Encoded protein: CASSSRGESYEQYF. This sequence joins TRBV13 and TRBJ2-7, with 7 bases identical to TRBD2. The J segment lost 1 base and the V segment lost 4 bases, leaving 4 bases of the junction unmatched. Germline loops: CDR1 PRHDT, CDR2 FYEKMQ (reference sequence). The CDR3 is 14 residues long.

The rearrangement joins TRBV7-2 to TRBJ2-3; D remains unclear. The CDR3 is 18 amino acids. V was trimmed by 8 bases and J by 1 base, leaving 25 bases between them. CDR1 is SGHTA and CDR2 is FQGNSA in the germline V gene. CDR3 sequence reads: CASGSYYTWVTGTDTQYF. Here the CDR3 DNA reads TGTGCCAGCGGATCCTACTATACATGGGTCACGGGCACAGATACGCAGTATTTT.

CDR3 coding DNA: TGTGCCAGCAGCCCAAGTTCATTCTCGAGGACAGATACGCAGTATTTT. Amino acid sequence: CASSPSSFSRTDTQYF. V is TRBV5-6 and J is TRBJ2-3; D ambiguous. The V gene's germline CDR1 is SGHDT and CDR2 YYEEEE. V was cut by 4 bases and J by 3 bases, with 18 bases left in between. This CDR3 region has 16 residues. Drawing the rest from reference TRBV5-6 and TRBJ2-3, the complete variable domain is DAGVTQSPTHLIKTRGQQVTLRCSPKSGHDTVSWYQQALGQGPQFIFQYYEEEERQRGNFPDRFSGHQFPNYSSELNVNALLLGDSALYLCASSPSSFSRTDTQYFGPGTRLTVL.

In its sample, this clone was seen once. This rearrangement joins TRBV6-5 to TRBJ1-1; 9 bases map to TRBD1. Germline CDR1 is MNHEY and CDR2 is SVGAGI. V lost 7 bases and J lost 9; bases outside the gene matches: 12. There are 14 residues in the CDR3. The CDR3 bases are TGTGCCAGCATGCAAACCGGGACAGGGCGTAAAGCTTTCTTT. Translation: CASMQTGTGRKAFF.

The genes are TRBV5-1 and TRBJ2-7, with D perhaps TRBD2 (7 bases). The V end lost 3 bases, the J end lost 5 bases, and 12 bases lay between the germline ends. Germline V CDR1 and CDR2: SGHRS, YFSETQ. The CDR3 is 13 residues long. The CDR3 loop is CASSWGEGDEQYF. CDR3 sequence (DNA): TGCGCCAGCAGCTGGGGGGAGGGGGACGAGCAGTACTTC.